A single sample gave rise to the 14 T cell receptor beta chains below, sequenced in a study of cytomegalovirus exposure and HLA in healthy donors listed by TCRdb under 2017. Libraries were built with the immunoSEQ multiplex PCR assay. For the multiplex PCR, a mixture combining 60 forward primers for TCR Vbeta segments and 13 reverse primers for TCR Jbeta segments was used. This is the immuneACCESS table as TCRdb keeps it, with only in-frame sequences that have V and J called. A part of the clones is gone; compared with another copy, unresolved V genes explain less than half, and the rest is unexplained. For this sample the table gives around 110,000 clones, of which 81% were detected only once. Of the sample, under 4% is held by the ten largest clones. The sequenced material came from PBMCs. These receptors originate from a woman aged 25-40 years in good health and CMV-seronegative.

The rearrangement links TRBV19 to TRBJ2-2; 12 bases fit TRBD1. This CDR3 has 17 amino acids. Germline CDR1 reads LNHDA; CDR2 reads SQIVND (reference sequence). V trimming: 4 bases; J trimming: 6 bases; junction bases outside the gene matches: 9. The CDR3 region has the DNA TGTGCCAGTAGTAATTTTGGGGACAGGGGGCGTTCCGGGGAGCTGTTTTTT. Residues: CASSNFGDRGRSGELFF.

The CDR3 DNA reads as TGCGCCAGCAGCTGGGGGACAGCGAACACTGAAGCTTTCTTT. Its translation is CASSWGTANTEAFF. The chain carries TRBV5-1 and TRBJ1-1; 7 bases are shared with TRBD1. The germline V gene encodes CDR1 SGHRS and CDR2 YFSETQ. The ends lost 3 bases at V and 1 base at J; junction bases unmatched: 3. CDR3 length equals 14 residues. Full variable domain (outside the CDR3, taken from reference TRBV5-1 and TRBJ1-1): KAGVTQTPRYLIKTRGQQVTLSCSPISGHRSVSWYQQTPGQGLQFLFEYFSETQRNKGNFPGRFSGRQFSNSRSEMNVSTLELGDSALYLCASSWGTANTEAFFGQGTRLTVV.

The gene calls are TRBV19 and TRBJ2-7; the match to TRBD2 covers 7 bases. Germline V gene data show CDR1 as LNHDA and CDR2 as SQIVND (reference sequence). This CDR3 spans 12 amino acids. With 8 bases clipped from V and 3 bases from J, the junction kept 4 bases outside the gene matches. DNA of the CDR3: TGTGCCAGTCAGAGCGGGAACTACGAGCAGTACTTC. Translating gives CASQSGNYEQYF.

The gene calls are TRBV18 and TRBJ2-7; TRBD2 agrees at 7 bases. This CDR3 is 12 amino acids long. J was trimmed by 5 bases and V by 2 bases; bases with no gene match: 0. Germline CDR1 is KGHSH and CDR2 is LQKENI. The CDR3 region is CASSPSGDEQYF. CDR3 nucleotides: TGTGCCAGCTCACCAAGCGGGGACGAGCAGTACTTC.

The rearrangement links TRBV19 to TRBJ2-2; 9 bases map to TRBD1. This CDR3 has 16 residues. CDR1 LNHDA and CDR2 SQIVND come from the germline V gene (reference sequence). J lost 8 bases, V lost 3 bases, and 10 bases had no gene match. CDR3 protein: CASSIRGQGFTGELFF. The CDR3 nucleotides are TGTGCCAGTAGTATCAGGGGACAGGGTTTTACGGGGGAGCTGTTTTTT.

The CDR3 here is CAWSVGTGIYEQYF. Here the CDR3 DNA reads TGTGCCTGGAGTGTCGGGACAGGGATTTACGAGCAGTACTTC. The chain couples TRBV30 to TRBJ2-7, with 9 bases aligning to TRBD1. Germline assignment: CDR1 GTSNPN and CDR2 SVGIG (reference sequence). After removal of 0 bases from V and 4 bases from J, the junction contained 4 bases not matched to a gene. The CDR3 covers 14 residues.

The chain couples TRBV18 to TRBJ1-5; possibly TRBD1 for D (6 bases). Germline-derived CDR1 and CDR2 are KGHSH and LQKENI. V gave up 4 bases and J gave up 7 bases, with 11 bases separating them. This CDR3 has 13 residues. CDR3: CASSQTGGQPQHF. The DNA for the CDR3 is TGTGCCAGCTCACAGACAGGAGGCCAGCCCCAGCATTTT.

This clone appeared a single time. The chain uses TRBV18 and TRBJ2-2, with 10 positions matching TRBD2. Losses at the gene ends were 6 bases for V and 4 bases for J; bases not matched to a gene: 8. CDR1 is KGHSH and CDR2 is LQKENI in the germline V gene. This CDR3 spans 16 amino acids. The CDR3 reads CASSPGTSDTTGELFF. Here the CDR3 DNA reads TGTGCCAGCTCTCCCGGGACTAGCGATACCACCGGGGAGCTGTTTTTT.

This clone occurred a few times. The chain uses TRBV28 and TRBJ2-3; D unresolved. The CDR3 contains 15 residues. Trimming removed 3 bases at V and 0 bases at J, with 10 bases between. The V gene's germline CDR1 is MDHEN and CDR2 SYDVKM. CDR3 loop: CASSFARSSTDTQYF. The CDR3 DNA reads TGTGCCAGCAGTTTCGCGCGTAGCAGCACAGATACGCAGTATTTT.

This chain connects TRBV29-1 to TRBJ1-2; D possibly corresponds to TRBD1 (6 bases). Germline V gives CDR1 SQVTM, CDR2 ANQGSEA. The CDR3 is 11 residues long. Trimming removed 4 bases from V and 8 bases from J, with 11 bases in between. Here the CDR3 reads CSVAGADGYTF. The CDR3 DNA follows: TGCAGCGTTGCAGGGGCCGACGGCTACACCTTC. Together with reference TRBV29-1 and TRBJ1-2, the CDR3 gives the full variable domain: SAVISQKPSRDICQRGTSLTIQCQVDSQVTMMFWYRQQPGQSLTLIATANQGSEATYESGFVIDKFPISRPNLTFSTLTVSNMSPEDSSIYLCSVAGADGYTFGSGTRLTVV.

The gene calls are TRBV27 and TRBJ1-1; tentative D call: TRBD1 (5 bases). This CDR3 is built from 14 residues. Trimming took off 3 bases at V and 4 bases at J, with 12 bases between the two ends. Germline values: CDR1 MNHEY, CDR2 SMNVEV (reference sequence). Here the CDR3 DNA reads TGTGCCAGCAGTTTCCGGGGGGTTGGCACTGAAGCTTTCTTT. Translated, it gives CASSFRGVGTEAFF.

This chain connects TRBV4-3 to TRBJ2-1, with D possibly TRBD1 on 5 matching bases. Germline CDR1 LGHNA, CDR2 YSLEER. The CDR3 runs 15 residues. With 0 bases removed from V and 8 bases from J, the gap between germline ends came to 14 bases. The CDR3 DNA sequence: TGCGCCAGCAGCCAAGATCCCCAGGCAGGGTATGAGCAGTTCTTC. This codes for CASSQDPQAGYEQFF.

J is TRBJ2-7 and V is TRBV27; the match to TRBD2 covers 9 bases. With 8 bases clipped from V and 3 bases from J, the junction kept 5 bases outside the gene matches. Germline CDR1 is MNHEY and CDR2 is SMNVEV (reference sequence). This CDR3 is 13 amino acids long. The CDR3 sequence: CASSGTSRYEQYF. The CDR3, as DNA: TGTGCCAGCTCCGGGACTAGCCGCTACGAGCAGTACTTC.

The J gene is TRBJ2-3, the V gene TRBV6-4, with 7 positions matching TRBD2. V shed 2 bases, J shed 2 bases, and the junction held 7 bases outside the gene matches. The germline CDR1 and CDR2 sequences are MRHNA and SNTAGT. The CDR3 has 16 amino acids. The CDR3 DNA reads TGTGCCAGCAGTGACGGGGCTAGCGGAGACACAGATACGCAGTATTTT. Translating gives CASSDGASGDTDTQYF.